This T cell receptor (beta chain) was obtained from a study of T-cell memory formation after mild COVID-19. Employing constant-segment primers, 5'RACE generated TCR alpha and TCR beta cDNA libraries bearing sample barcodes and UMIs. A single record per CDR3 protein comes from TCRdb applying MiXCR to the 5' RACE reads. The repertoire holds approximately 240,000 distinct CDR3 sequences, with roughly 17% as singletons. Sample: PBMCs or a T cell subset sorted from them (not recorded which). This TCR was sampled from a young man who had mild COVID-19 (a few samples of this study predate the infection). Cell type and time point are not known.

Written as DNA, the CDR3 is TGTGCCAGCAGCCAGGGGAAGTTGGGCTCTGGAAACACCATATATTTT. It translates to CASSQGKLGSGNTIYF. The V call is TRBV11-2, the J call TRBJ1-3; tentative D call: TRBD1 (6 bases). CDR3 length: 16 residues. The germline V gene encodes CDR1 SGHAT and CDR2 FQNNGV. Trimming cost V 5 bases and J 0 bases, with 14 bases left between them.